The TCR beta chain described here comes from a study of blood T cell repertoires in COVID-19. Overall study: Sources were T cells, B-cell-depleted T cells, or PBMCs; the material itself was cDNA or gDNA.

Sequenced by immunoSEQ multiplex PCR; TCRdb stores in-frame clones only, minus some. This table has about 120,000 clones, about 83% appearing once. Deletions cut 4 bases from V and 0 bases from J, with 10 bases between. The CDR3 spans 14 residues. CDR1 is SGDLS, CDR2 YYNGEE, per germline. Participants were aged roughly 18 to 100 years from about 25 US areas. Which cohort a participant joined came from the clinical history participants gave. Donors in Cohort 3 who had recovered were those with two negative PCRs, healthcare professional clearance, or resolution of their symptoms. The rearrangement links TRBV9 to TRBJ2-5; D is unresolved. The clonotype originates from a woman in her 30s who had recovered from COVID-19. The sample was PBMCs or T cells enriched from blood (not recorded which). CDR3 DNA sequence: TGTGCCAGCAGCTCCCCTAGTAACCAAGAGACCCAGTACTTC. It translates to CASSSPSNQETQYF.